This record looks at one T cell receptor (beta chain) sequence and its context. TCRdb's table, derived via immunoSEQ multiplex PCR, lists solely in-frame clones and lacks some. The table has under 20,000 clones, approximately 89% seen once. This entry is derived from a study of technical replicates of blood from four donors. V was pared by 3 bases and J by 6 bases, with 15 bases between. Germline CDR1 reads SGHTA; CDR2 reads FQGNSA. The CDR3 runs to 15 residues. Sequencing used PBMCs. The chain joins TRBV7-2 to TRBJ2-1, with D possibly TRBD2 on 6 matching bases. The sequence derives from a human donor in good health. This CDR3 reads CASSFGLYGGNEQFF. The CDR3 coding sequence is TGTGCCAGCAGCTTTGGACTATATGGGGGCAATGAGCAGTTCTTC.